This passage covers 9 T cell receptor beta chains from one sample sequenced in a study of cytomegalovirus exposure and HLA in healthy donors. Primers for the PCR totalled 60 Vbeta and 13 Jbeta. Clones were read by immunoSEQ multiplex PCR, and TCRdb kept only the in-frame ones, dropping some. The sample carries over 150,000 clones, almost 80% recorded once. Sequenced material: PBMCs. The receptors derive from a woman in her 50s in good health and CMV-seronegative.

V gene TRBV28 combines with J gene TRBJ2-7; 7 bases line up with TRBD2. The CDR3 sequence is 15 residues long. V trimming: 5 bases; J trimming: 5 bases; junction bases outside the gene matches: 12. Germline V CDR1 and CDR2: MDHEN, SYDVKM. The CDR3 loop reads CASSPTGGRIDEQYF. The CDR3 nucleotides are TGTGCCAGCAGTCCCACGGGGGGTCGTATTGACGAGCAGTACTTC. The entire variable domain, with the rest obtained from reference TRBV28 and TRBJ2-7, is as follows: DVKVTQSSRYLVKRTGEKVFLECVQDMDHENMFWYRQDPGLGLRLIYFSYDVKMKEKGDIPEGYSVSREKKERFSLILESASTNQTSMYLCASSPTGGRIDEQYFGPGTRLTVT.

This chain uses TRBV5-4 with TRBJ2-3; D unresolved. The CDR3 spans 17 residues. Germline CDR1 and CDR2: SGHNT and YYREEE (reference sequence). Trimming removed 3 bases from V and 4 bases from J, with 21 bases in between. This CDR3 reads CASSSPKTNGLADTQYF. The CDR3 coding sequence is TGTGCCAGCAGCTCGCCGAAGACAAATGGCCTGGCAGATACGCAGTATTTT.

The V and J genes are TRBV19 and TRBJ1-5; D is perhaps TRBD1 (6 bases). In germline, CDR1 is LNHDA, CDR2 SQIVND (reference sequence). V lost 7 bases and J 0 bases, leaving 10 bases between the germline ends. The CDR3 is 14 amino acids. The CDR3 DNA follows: TGTGCCAGTACAGGACAGATTAGCAATCAGCCCCAGCATTTT. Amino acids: CASTGQISNQPQHF. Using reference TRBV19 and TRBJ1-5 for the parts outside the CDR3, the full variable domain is DGGITQSPKYLFRKEGQNVTLSCEQNLNHDAMYWYRQDPGQGLRLIYYSQIVNDFQKGDIAEGYSVSREKKESFPLTVTSAQKNPTAFYLCASTGQISNQPQHFGDGTRLSIL.

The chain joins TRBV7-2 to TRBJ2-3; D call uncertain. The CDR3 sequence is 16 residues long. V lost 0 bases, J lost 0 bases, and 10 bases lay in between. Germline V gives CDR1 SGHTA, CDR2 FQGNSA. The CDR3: CASSLAQSASTDTQYF. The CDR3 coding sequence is TGTGCCAGCAGCTTAGCGCAGTCTGCTAGCACAGATACGCAGTATTTT.

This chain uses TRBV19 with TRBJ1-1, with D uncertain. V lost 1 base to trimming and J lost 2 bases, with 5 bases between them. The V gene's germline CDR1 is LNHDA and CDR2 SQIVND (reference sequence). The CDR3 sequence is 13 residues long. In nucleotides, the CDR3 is TGTGCCAGTAGTATAGCTCCCAACACTGAAGCTTTCTTT. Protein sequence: CASSIAPNTEAFF. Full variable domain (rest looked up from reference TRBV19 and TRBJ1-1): DGGITQSPKYLFRKEGQNVTLSCEQNLNHDAMYWYRQDPGQGLRLIYYSQIVNDFQKGDIAEGYSVSREKKESFPLTVTSAQKNPTAFYLCASSIAPNTEAFFGQGTRLTVV.

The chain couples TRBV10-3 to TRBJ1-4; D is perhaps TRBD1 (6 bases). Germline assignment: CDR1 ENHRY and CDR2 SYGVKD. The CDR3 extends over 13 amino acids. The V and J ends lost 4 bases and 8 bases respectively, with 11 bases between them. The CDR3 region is CAISASTGEKLFF. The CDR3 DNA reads TGTGCCATCAGTGCCTCGACAGGAGAAAAACTGTTTTTT.

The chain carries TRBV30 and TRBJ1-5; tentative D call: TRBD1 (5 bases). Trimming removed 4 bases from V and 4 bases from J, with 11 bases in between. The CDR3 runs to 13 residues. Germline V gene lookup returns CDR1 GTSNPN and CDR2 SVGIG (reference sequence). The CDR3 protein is CAWTGGNNQPQHF. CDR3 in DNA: TGTGCCTGGACGGGGGGGAATAATCAGCCCCAGCATTTT. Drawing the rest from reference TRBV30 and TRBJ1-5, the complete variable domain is SQTIHQWPATLVQPVGSPLSLECTVEGTSNPNLYWYRQAAGRGLQLLFYSVGIGQISSEVPQNLSASRPQDRQFILSSKKLLLSDSGFYLCAWTGGNNQPQHFGDGTRLSIL.

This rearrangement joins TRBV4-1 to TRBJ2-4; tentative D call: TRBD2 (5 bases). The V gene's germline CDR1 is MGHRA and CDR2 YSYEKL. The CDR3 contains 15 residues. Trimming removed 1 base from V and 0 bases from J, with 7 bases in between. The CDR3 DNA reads TGCGCCAGCAGCCAAGTTACTAGAGCCAAAAACATTCAGTACTTC. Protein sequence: CASSQVTRAKNIQYF.

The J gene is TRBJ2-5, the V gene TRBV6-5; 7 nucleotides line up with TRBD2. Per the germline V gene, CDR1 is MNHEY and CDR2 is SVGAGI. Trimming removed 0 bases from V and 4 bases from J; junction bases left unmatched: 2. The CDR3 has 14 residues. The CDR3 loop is CASSYSGGGETQYF. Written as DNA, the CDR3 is TGTGCCAGCAGTTACTCCGGCGGGGGAGAGACCCAGTACTTC.